This TCR beta chain was retrieved from a study of neurological immune-mediated disorders. Study-wide points: HTLV-1-associated myelopathy had the most TCR clonal expansion, whereas multiple sclerosis had the least (lower than in healthy controls).

This clonotype was counted ten times or more. Antigen specificity is unknown. The method for making cDNA was 5'RACE, and it used 10-nucleotide random UMIs. Each CDR3 protein is one row after TCRdb ran MiXCR on the 5' RACE reads. Of approximately 30,000 distinct CDR3 sequences in the sample, about 3.8% were seen once. The group of healthy controls was made up of people who were blood bank volunteers in Maryland, USA. Sorted libraries were made with roughly 1 million CD4+ or CD8+ T cells. The clonotype comes from a woman aged 35 to 49 in good health. The sequenced material came from CD4+ T cells from blood.

CDR3 protein: CATRAQETQYF. DNA of the CDR3: TGTGCCACCAGAGCACAAGAGACCCAGTACTTC. The chain links TRBV15 to TRBJ2-5; D unresolved. V lost 6 bases and J lost 2, with 4 bases in between. The CDR3 extends over 11 amino acids. Germline V gene sequence: CDR1 LNHNV, CDR2 YYDKDF (reference sequence).